The clone carrying this TCR beta chain is a singleton in its sample. Its specificity is unknown. The sample is drawn from a study of vaccination and CD4 T cells after COVID-19. Cultured CD4+ T-cell DNA underwent Oncomine TCR Beta short-read sequencing. CD4+ T cells were cultured, and genomic DNA was extracted from them. Via MiXCR, TCRdb re-called the PCR reads, giving one row per CDR3 protein. This sample has around 15,000 distinct CDR3 sequences, with approximately 77% found just once. Findings of the study overall: The median number of SARS-CoV-2-reactive clonotypes increased from about 20 to 38, a change that did not reach significance.

Treatment of the sample: roughly 11-day PBMC culture with coronavirus spike peptide pools or control peptides (ViraFEST assay). Two million PBMCs per well were cultured with 7.5 to 10 IU/ml IL-2 and roughly 10 ug/ml peptide pools. Negative selection enriched CD4+ T cells from cultures at roughly 11 days. CDR1 and CDR2 from the germline V gene are MNHEY and SMNVEV (reference sequence). Trimming left V 3 bases short and J 0 bases short, with 12 bases between. CDR3 length: 17 amino acids. J is TRBJ1-6 and V is TRBV27; D may be TRBD1 (5 bases). The specimen comprised CD4+ T cells from blood, cultured in vitro, sampled after SARS-CoV-2 vaccination. This receptor was identified in a human donor who received a COVID-19 vaccine. The chain's CDR3 is CASSLRGRSSYNSPLHF. Here the CDR3 DNA reads TGTGCCAGCAGTTTGCGGGGCAGGAGCTCCTATAATTCACCCCTCCACTTT.